One sample yielded the 19 T cell receptor beta chains listed below, sequenced in a study of spatial heterogeneity in lung cancer. These receptors are not linked to any known antigen. Study-level results: It was found that expanded intratumoral alpha and beta TCR counts tracked tumor mutation counts.

The time point denotes: sample taken at primary tumor resection. Each CDR3 protein gets one entry after TCRdb re-called the 5' RACE reads with MiXCR. The table records roughly 17,000 distinct CDR3 sequences, more than 5% of them present only once. Specimen: lung tumor tissue, collected at surgery. The receptors here all came from a male donor with early-stage non-small cell lung cancer.

By proportion, this clonotype is medium-sized. Because the library targeted alpha chains, this beta chain is an off-target read whose size means little. The chain is built from TRBV7-2 and TRBJ2-3, with D unclear. V was cut by 3 bases and J by 5 bases, with 12 bases left in between. This CDR3 region has 14 residues. In germline, CDR1 is SGHTA, CDR2 FQGNSA. The CDR3 loop is CASSLTGRRDTQYF. CDR3 nucleotides: TGTGCCAGCAGCTTGACGGGTAGGCGAGATACGCAGTATTTT.

This clonotype was observed a handful of times. Since the library was made to target alpha chains, this beta chain is a stray read and its abundance is not meaningful. The chain combines TRBV28 with TRBJ1-2; D ambiguous. The ends were cut back, 6 bases at V and 4 bases at J, with 18 bases in the middle. CDR1 is MDHEN, CDR2 SYDVKM, per germline. The CDR3 runs to 15 residues. Here the CDR3 reads CASSPTSTVGYGYTF. The CDR3 bases are TGTGCCAGCAGCCCAACCTCGACGGTCGGCTATGGCTACACCTTC.

To note about this clonotype: Within a library made for alpha chains, this beta chain is off target, and its count is uninformative. The CDR3 DNA follows: TGTGCCAGCAGCCACAGGGGCCGGCAAGAGACCCAGTACTTC. This gives the protein CASSHRGRQETQYF. The genes are TRBV12-3 or TRBV12-4 and TRBJ2-5; 7 bases align to TRBD1. The CDR3 is made up of 14 amino acids. The V and J ends lost 6 bases and 2 bases, in that order; junction bases with no gene match: 6.

This clonotype was detected many times. With the library built for alpha chains, this beta chain is off target and its frequency is not meaningful. The chain employs TRBV5-1 and TRBJ1-6; the D gene is possibly TRBD1 (6 bases). Trimming removed 0 bases at V and 5 bases at J, with 6 bases between. This CDR3 is built from 14 residues. The germline V gene has CDR1 SGHRS and CDR2 YFSETQ. CDR3 bases: TGCGCCAGCAGCTTGGACAGGGATAATTCACCCCTCCACTTT. It codes for CASSLDRDNSPLHF.

Sample share makes this clonotype medium-sized. Since the library was made to target alpha chains, this beta chain is a stray read and its abundance is not meaningful. The gene calls are TRBV29-1 and TRBJ2-2; D possibly corresponds to TRBD1 (6 bases). The germline V gene has CDR1 SQVTM and CDR2 ANQGSEA. V was trimmed by 4 bases and J by 6 bases, leaving 12 bases between them. This CDR3 region has 13 residues. The DNA of the CDR3 is TGCAGCGTTGCCAGGACAGAGGCCGGGGAGCTGTTTTTT. Translated: CSVARTEAGELFF.

This clonotype was seen ten or more times. Since it is a stray read in a library aimed at alpha chains, this beta chain has a size that is not meaningful. This chain links TRBV27 with TRBJ1-6; 7 positions match TRBD1. CDR1 MNHEY and CDR2 SMNVEV come from the germline V gene (reference sequence). V shed 6 bases and J 3 bases; nucleotides not matched to a gene: 11. The CDR3 runs 17 residues. The CDR3 is CASRVTGAGGYNSPLHF. In DNA, the CDR3 is TGTGCCAGCAGAGTCACGGGGGCAGGGGGCTATAATTCACCCCTCCACTTT.

Remarks on this clonotype: A library prepared for alpha chains yielded this beta chain as an off-target read; its size is of little meaning. The V gene is TRBV20-1, the J gene TRBJ2-1; 10 bases line up with TRBD2. The CDR3 is 13 amino acids. Germline values: CDR1 DFQATT, CDR2 SNEGSKA (reference sequence). Unmatched junction bases numbered 3, after V lost 4 bases and J lost 6 bases. The CDR3 protein is CSANSGRVNEQFF. The CDR3 coding sequence is TGCAGTGCTAACAGCGGGAGGGTCAATGAGCAGTTCTTC.

This clonotype is labeled medium-sized. The library was prepared for alpha chains; this beta chain is a stray read, so its frequency means little. The chain combines TRBV12-3 or TRBV12-4 with TRBJ1-4; tentative D call: TRBD1 (6 bases). The CDR3 is 14 amino acids. Trimming removed 5 bases from V and 4 bases from J, with 11 bases in between. The CDR3 bases are TGTGCCAGCAGTCCCGGGACACTTAATGAAAAACTGTTTTTT. Its translation: CASSPGTLNEKLFF.

This clonotype has at least ten counts. Little can be read into the size of this beta chain, an off-target read in a library designed for alpha chains. The rearrangement joins TRBV30 to TRBJ2-2, with TRBD1 matching 7 bases. The ends lost 2 bases at V and 8 bases at J; junction bases unmatched: 5. This CDR3 has 13 residues. Per germline, CDR1 GTSNPN and CDR2 SVGIG (reference sequence). Here the CDR3 DNA reads TGTGCCTGGAGTCGGACAGGTCTTGGGGAGCTGTTTTTT. It specifies CAWSRTGLGELFF.

As concerns this clonotype: This beta chain is an off-target read within a library intended for alpha chains, so its frequency means little. This chain connects TRBV18 to TRBJ2-5, with a tentative D call TRBD2 (6 bases). CDR1 and CDR2 (germline): KGHSH, LQKENI. The CDR3 runs 13 residues. V lost 5 bases to trimming and J lost 2 bases, with 9 bases between them. DNA for the CDR3: TGTGCCAGCTCAGGGACTGCACAAGAGACCCAGTACTTC. Protein: CASSGTAQETQYF.

This clonotype was detected many times. As an off-target read in a library built for alpha chains, this beta chain has a frequency of little significance. The gene calls are TRBV20-1 and TRBJ2-7; 8 positions agree with TRBD1. The junction had 5 bases not matched to a gene; V was cut back by 3 bases and J by 1 base. This CDR3 has 14 amino acids. Germline assignment: CDR1 DFQATT and CDR2 SNEGSKA (reference sequence). The CDR3 is CSASGTGLSYEQYF. The CDR3 coding sequence is TGCAGTGCTAGTGGGACAGGACTTTCCTACGAGCAGTACTTC.

At least ten counts were recorded for this clonotype. A library prepared for alpha chains yielded this beta chain as an off-target read; its size is of little meaning. The gene calls are TRBV5-1 and TRBJ1-1; TRBD1 agrees at 7 bases. Germline CDR1 is SGHRS and CDR2 is YFSETQ. Trimming took 1 base from V and 5 from J; bases not matched to a gene: 8. This CDR3 is 15 amino acids long. CDR3 sequence (DNA): TGCGCCAGCAGCTTGCAAGGGGGCGGGAGGACTGAAGCTTTCTTT. This codes for CASSLQGGGRTEAFF.

For this clonotype: Because this beta chain is a stray read in a library intended to capture alpha chains, its abundance should not be given much weight. The rearrangement links TRBV10-1 to TRBJ2-3, with 11 bases fitting TRBD2. The CDR3 is made up of 15 amino acids. CDR1 and CDR2 from the germline V gene are WNHNN and SYGVQD (reference sequence). V was clipped by 3 bases and J by 5 bases; unmatched bases: 4. The DNA for the CDR3 is TGCGCCAGCAGTGAACTAGCGGGAGAGGGAGATACGCAGTATTTT. This translates into CASSELAGEGDTQYF.

This clonotype showed up many times. This beta chain is a stray sequence in a library constructed for alpha chains; its clone size is not meaningful. J is TRBJ1-5 and V is TRBV7-2; D not resolved. Trimming removed 0 bases from V and 5 bases from J, with 11 bases in between. CDR3 length: 15 residues. From germline, CDR1 is SGHTA and CDR2 FQGNSA. This CDR3 is CASSLAPAGYQPQHF. The DNA of the CDR3 is TGTGCCAGCAGCTTAGCGCCGGCAGGCTATCAGCCCCAGCATTTT.

In this sample, this clonotype turned up many times. This beta chain is a stray sequence in a library constructed for alpha chains; its clone size is not meaningful. V usage is TRBV20-1 and J usage is TRBJ2-3, with 8 nucleotides matching TRBD2. With V trimmed by 5 bases and J by 6 bases, 4 bases remained unmatched. CDR3 length: 12 amino acids. CDR1 and CDR2 (germline): DFQATT, SNEGSKA (reference sequence). The CDR3 nucleotides read TGCAGTGCTCGGGGGGGCCAGGATACGCAGTATTTT. It encodes CSARGGQDTQYF.

This clonotype was observed many times. With the library built for alpha chains, this beta chain is off target and its frequency is not meaningful. J is TRBJ2-3 and V is TRBV10-3, with 7 bases matching TRBD1. Per germline, CDR1 ENHRY and CDR2 SYGVKD. V shed 6 bases, J shed 1 base, and the junction held 4 bases outside the gene matches. CDR3 size: 14 residues. The CDR3 reads CAIRTGTRTDTQYF. DNA of the CDR3: TGTGCCATCAGGACAGGGACACGCACAGATACGCAGTATTTT.

This clonotype appeared many times. This beta chain is an off-target read within a library intended for alpha chains, so its frequency means little. The V call is TRBV28, the J call TRBJ1-5, with D tentatively TRBD1 (6 bases). V was cut by 6 bases and J by 6 bases, with 24 bases left in between. CDR1 and CDR2 (germline): MDHEN, SYDVKM. This CDR3 contains 17 residues. CDR3 region: CASSQPGTTGAVQPQHF. The DNA for the CDR3 is TGTGCCAGCAGCCAACCCGGGACGACAGGTGCGGTTCAGCCCCAGCATTTT.

This clonotype is medium-sized. The library was designed around alpha chains, so this beta chain is a stray read whose abundance carries little weight. The chain has TRBV20-1 and TRBJ2-7; no clear D gene. V shed 3 bases and J shed 2 bases, with 8 bases lying between them. The CDR3 is made up of 12 amino acids. The germline V gene encodes CDR1 DFQATT and CDR2 SNEGSKA (reference sequence). Here the CDR3 reads CSARDVTYEQYF. CDR3 in DNA: TGCAGTGCTAGGGACGTTACCTACGAGCAGTACTTC.

For this clonotype: A library made for alpha chains picked up this beta chain off target, so its size means little. The gene calls are TRBV15 and TRBJ1-5; 10 nucleotides match TRBD1. The CDR3 length is 19 residues. J gave up 1 base and V 5 bases, and 14 bases lay outside the gene matches. Germline V gene data show CDR1 as LNHNV and CDR2 as YYDKDF (reference sequence). Written as DNA, the CDR3 is TGTGCCACCAGCGCCCACCGGGACAGGGGCCTTAAGAGCAATCAGCCCCAGCATTTT. It codes for CATSAHRDRGLKSNQPQHF.